This TCR beta chain comes out of a study of T cells expressing NK-cell markers. Looking at the study overall: Sorted CD3+CD56-NKG2C+, CD3+CD56+NKG2C- and CD3+CD56+NKG2C+ T cells were the source of the TCR beta repertoires. The sequencing cohort of eight donors included seven HCMV-seropositive individuals and one seronegative individual.

CDR1 is LGHNA and CDR2 is YNFKEQ in the germline V gene. The CDR3 consists of 16 residues. Production of TCR beta cDNA relied on 5'RACE template switching with UMIs. For each CDR3 protein, TCRdb gives one entry from its re-call of the 5' RACE reads, without DNA. The table lists approximately 550,000 distinct CDR3 sequences. The material sequenced was blood T cells: a sorted CD56 or NKG2C T cell subset, CD4+ or CD8+ T cells, or bulk PBMC T cells (not recorded which). The V call is TRBV4-2, the J call TRBJ2-2; TCRdb reports TRBD1, a call that lacks DNA to check it against. The TCR comes from a man between 18 and 29 years old in good health. CDR3 residues: CASSQDVDRADGELFF.